One and the same sample provided the 2 T cell receptor beta chains below, sequenced in a study of vaccination effects on CD4 cells after COVID-19. The antigens for these receptors are not known. Viral peptide pools were used in the ViraFEST assay to expand antigen-specific CD4+ T cells, and sequencing came afterward. Scientists isolated CD4+ T cells after a roughly nine-day culture period ended. Two doses of either BNT162b2 or mRNA-1273 were given to each participant. Sequenced by immunoSEQ multiplex PCR; TCRdb stores in-frame clones only, minus some. The profile shows fewer than 25,000 clones, around 70% of them singletons. Material: CD4+ T cells from PBMCs cultured with HCoV-NL63 spike peptides, obtained after COVID-19 vaccination. Receptor source: a human donor who received a COVID-19 vaccine.

The CDR3 loop reads CASTTMGFTEAFF. CDR3 in DNA: TGTGCCAGCACCACCATGGGGTTTACTGAAGCTTTCTTT. The J gene is TRBJ1-1, the V gene TRBV6-5; D is uncertain. In germline, CDR1 is MNHEY, CDR2 SVGAGI. V was trimmed by 7 bases and J by 5 bases, leaving 14 bases between them. The CDR3 has 13 residues.

This clone was recorded a few times. The rearrangement uses TRBV18 and TRBJ2-1; a possible D gene is TRBD2 (5 bases). Per germline, CDR1 KGHSH and CDR2 LQKENI. This CDR3 has 11 amino acids. V dropped 1 base and J dropped 12 bases, with 7 bases sitting between them. The CDR3: CASSPRAGQFF. The CDR3 region has the DNA TGTGCCAGCTCACCACGGGCGGGGCAGTTCTTC. The full variable domain, its missing parts supplied by reference TRBV18 and TRBJ2-1, is NAGVMQNPRHLVRRRGQEARLRCSPMKGHSHVYWYRQLPEEGLKFMVYLQKENIIDESGMPKERFSAEFPKEGPSILRIQQVVRGDSAAYFCASSPRAGQFFGPGTRLTVL.